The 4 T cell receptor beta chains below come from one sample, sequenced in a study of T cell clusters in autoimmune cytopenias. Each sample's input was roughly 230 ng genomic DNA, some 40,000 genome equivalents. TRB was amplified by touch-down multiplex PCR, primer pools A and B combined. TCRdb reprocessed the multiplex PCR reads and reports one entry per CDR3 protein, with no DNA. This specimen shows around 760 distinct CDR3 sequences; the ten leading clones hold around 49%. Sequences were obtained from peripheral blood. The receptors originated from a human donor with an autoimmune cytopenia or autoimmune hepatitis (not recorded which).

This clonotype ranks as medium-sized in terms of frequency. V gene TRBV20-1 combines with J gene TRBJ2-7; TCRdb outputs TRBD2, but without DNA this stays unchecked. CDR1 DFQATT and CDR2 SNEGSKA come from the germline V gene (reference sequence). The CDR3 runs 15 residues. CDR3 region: CSARDRLAGATEQYF.

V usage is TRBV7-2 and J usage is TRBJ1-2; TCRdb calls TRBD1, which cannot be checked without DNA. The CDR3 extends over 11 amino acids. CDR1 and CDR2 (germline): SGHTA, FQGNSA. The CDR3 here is CASSPGYGYTF. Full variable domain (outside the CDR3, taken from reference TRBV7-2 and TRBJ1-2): GAGVSQSPSNKVTEKGKDVELRCDPISGHTALYWYRQSLGQGLEFLIYFQGNSAPDKSGLPSDRFSAERTGGSVSTLTIQRTQQEDSAVYLCASSPGYGYTFGSGTRLTVV.

CDR3: CASSFRGQGTQYF. V is TRBV27 and J is TRBJ2-5; TCRdb names TRBD1, which stays unverified in the absence of DNA. CDR3 length: 13 residues. CDR1 MNHEY and CDR2 SMNVEV come from the germline V gene (reference sequence).

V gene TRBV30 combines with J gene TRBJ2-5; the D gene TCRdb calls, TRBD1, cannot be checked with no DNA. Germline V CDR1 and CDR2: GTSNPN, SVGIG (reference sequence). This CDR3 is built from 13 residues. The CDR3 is CAWAGTVEETQYF.